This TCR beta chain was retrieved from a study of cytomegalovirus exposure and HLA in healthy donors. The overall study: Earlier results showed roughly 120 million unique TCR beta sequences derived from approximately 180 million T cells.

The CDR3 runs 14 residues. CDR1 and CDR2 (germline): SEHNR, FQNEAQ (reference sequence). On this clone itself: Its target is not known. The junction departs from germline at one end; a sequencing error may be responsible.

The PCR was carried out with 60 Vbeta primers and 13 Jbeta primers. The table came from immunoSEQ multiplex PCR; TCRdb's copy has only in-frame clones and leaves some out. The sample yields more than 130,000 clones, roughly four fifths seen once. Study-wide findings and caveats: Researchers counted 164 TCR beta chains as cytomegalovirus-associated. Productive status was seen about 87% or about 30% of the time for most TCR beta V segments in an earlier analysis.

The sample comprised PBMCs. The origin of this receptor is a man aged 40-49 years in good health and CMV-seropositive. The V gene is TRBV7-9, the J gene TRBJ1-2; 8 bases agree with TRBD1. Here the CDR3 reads CSSSLGQGDYGYTF. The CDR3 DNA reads TGTTCCAGCAGCTTAGGACAGGGAGACTATGGCTACACCTTC.